There are a few counts of the clone carrying this TCR beta chain. Its matching antigen is unknown. One entry per CDR3 protein, called by TCRdb with MiXCR from the 5' RACE reads. The data contain 500,000 to 600,000 distinct CDR3 sequences, about a sixth of them singletons. The data are from a study of T-cell memory formation after mild COVID-19. Study findings and constraints: Researchers found some responding clones in pre-infection memory, a sign that cross-reactive memory joined.

There are 17 residues in the CDR3. V shed 6 bases, J shed 3 bases, and the junction held 12 bases outside the gene matches. Germline assignment: CDR1 SEHNR and CDR2 FQNEAQ (reference sequence). The chain is built from TRBV7-9 and TRBJ2-3; TRBD1 matches at 10 bases. Source material: PBMCs or a T cell subset sorted from them (not recorded which). The TCR sequence derives from an adult woman who had mild COVID-19 (a few samples of this study predate the infection). Cell type and time point are not known. The CDR3 nucleotides read TGTGCCAGCAGTCCAATTCCCGGGACAGGGGCAACAGATACGCAGTATTTT. Its protein product is CASSPIPGTGATDTQYF.